These 22 T cell receptor beta chains came from one sample sequenced in a study of blood T cell repertoires in COVID-19. Profiling relied on immunoSEQ multiplex PCR, and the TCRdb table lists in-frame clones only, not all of them. The data contain approximately 250,000 clones, approximately 88% of them singletons. The sequenced sample consisted of PBMCs or T cells enriched from blood (not recorded which). The receptors originated from a woman aged 40 to 50 with acute COVID-19.

V usage is TRBV10-3 and J usage is TRBJ1-2, with 8 bases matching TRBD1. This CDR3 has 13 amino acids. The germline V gene encodes CDR1 ENHRY and CDR2 SYGVKD. V was clipped by 6 bases and J by 6 bases; unmatched bases: 6. CDR3 sequence: CAISRTQGDGYTF. The CDR3 DNA reads TGTGCCATCAGCCGGACACAGGGGGATGGCTACACCTTC.

V is TRBV13 and J is TRBJ1-3, with D hard to call. The CDR3 is made up of 16 amino acids. Trimming pared 0 bases from V and 2 bases from J, leaving 11 bases between. Germline lookup yields CDR1 PRHDT and CDR2 FYEKMQ (reference sequence). The DNA of the CDR3 is TGTGCCAGCAGCTTAGGTCCGCGTGGAGCTGGAAACACCATATATTTT. Translated, it gives CASSLGPRGAGNTIYF.

V gene TRBV19 combines with J gene TRBJ1-5; D is uncertain. CDR1 and CDR2 from the germline V gene are LNHDA and SQIVND (reference sequence). This CDR3 is built from 12 residues. With 6 bases removed from V and 5 bases from J, the gap between germline ends came to 8 bases. CDR3 DNA: TGTGCCAGTAGCGGTCAGGATCAGCCCCAGCATTTT. Protein: CASSGQDQPQHF.

This clone was counted a single time. This chain links TRBV4-1 with TRBJ2-2, with TRBD2 matching 7 bases. CDR1 and CDR2 (germline): MGHRA, YSYEKL. The CDR3 runs to 16 residues. The junction had 5 bases not matched to a gene; V was cut back by 1 base and J by 3 bases. The CDR3 region is CASSQGRGLYTGELFF. CDR3 sequence (DNA): TGCGCCAGCAGCCAAGGTCGGGGACTATACACCGGGGAGCTGTTTTTT.

This clone appeared once. The genes are TRBV7-9 and TRBJ1-2; TRBD1 matches 10 bases. Losses at the gene ends were 11 bases for V and 6 bases for J; bases not matched to a gene: 12. Per germline, CDR1 SEHNR and CDR2 FQNEAQ (reference sequence). The CDR3 extends over 14 amino acids. The CDR3 sequence: CAGTTGGGRNGYTF. CDR3 coding DNA: TGTGCCGGCACGACAGGGGGCGGTCGGAATGGCTACACCTTC.

V gene TRBV7-9 combines with J gene TRBJ1-2, with D tentatively TRBD1 (6 bases). Trimming pared 6 bases from V and 6 bases from J, leaving 29 bases between. The CDR3 is 18 residues long. CDR1 SEHNR and CDR2 FQNEAQ come from the germline V gene (reference sequence). DNA for the CDR3: TGTGCCAGCAGTTCACGACGGGACATTATCACCCCTTTACATGGCTACACCTTC. Amino acid sequence: CASSSRRDIITPLHGYTF.

The chain joins TRBV18 to TRBJ2-1, with a weak D call TRBD1 (6 bases). The ends were cut back, 6 bases at V and 7 bases at J, with 22 bases in the middle. The CDR3 has 16 residues. Germline assignment: CDR1 KGHSH and CDR2 LQKENI. For the CDR3, the DNA is TGTGCCAGCTCTCCAACCACACAGGGTGGTAAAAATGAGCAGTTCTTC. It yields the protein CASSPTTQGGKNEQFF.

The V and J genes are TRBV24-1 and TRBJ2-3; tentatively, D is TRBD1 (6 bases). The germline V and J ends were trimmed by 3 bases and 3 bases, with 9 bases remaining between them. The CDR3 sequence is 14 residues long. Germline assignment: CDR1 KGHDR and CDR2 SFDVKD. CDR3 sequence reads: CATSDNTGTDTQYF. As DNA, the CDR3 is TGTGCCACCAGTGATAACACAGGGACAGATACGCAGTATTTT.

This chain connects TRBV6-5 to TRBJ1-1, with TRBD1 as a possible D gene (6 bases). Germline-derived CDR1 and CDR2 are MNHEY and SVGAGI. The V end was cut by 7 bases, the J end by 5 bases, with 14 bases between. The CDR3 runs to 13 residues. The CDR3 sequence is CASTGASRTEAFF. Written as DNA, the CDR3 is TGTGCCAGCACAGGGGCGTCGAGGACTGAAGCTTTCTTT.

The V gene is TRBV7-6, the J gene TRBJ2-1, with D maybe TRBD1 (6 bases). The CDR3 runs 16 residues. Per germline, CDR1 SGHVS and CDR2 FNYEAQ. V was cut by 5 bases and J by 2 bases, with 16 bases left in between. Here the CDR3 reads CASSPGQLPPYNEQFF. The CDR3 DNA sequence: TGTGCCAGCAGCCCCGGACAGCTCCCCCCCTACAATGAGCAGTTCTTC. Full variable domain (missing parts from reference TRBV7-6 and TRBJ2-1): GAGVSQSPRYKVTKRGQDVALRCDPISGHVSLYWYRQALGQGPEFLTYFNYEAQQDKSGLPNDRFSAERPEGSISTLTIQRTEQRDSAMYRCASSPGQLPPYNEQFFGPGTRLTVL.

V and J are TRBV4-3 and TRBJ2-1; 7 bases are a match to TRBD1. The junction had 3 bases not matched to a gene; V was cut back by 0 bases and J by 4 bases. CDR3 length equals 15 residues. Per germline, CDR1 LGHNA and CDR2 YSLEER. CDR3 residues: CASSQDRGQYNEQFF. CDR3 in DNA: TGCGCCAGCAGCCAAGATCGGGGACAGTACAATGAGCAGTTCTTC.

The chain couples TRBV5-1 to TRBJ1-1; D might be TRBD1 (6 bases). V gave up 0 bases and J gave up 4 bases, with 22 bases separating them. The CDR3 is made up of 18 amino acids. Per germline, CDR1 SGHRS and CDR2 YFSETQ. This CDR3 is CASSLAVGSQGSGTEAFF. The CDR3 DNA sequence: TGCGCCAGCAGCTTGGCCGTAGGCTCGCAGGGGTCGGGCACTGAAGCTTTCTTT.

The J gene is TRBJ2-3, the V gene TRBV6-5, with 7 bases matching TRBD2. V trimming: 4 bases; J trimming: 3 bases; junction bases outside the gene matches: 7. Germline CDR1 is MNHEY and CDR2 is SVGAGI. This CDR3 is 15 amino acids long. The CDR3 here is CASSLRGRGTDTQYF. The CDR3 DNA reads TGTGCCAGCAGTTTGCGCGGGAGAGGTACAGATACGCAGTATTTT.

The V gene is TRBV7-6, the J gene TRBJ2-2, with 10 bases lining up with TRBD2. Losses at the gene ends were 1 base for V and 3 bases for J; bases not matched to a gene: 2. Germline loops: CDR1 SGHVS, CDR2 FNYEAQ. There are 16 residues in the CDR3. In nucleotides, the CDR3 is TGTGCCAGCAGCTTAGTAGCGGGAGGTGACACCGGGGAGCTGTTTTTT. Translating gives CASSLVAGGDTGELFF.

This rearrangement joins TRBV13 to TRBJ1-2; 7 bases map to TRBD1. The CDR3 totals 17 residues. Trimming cost V 2 bases and J 1 base; bases outside gene matches: 10. Germline CDR1 PRHDT, CDR2 FYEKMQ (reference sequence). The CDR3 sequence is CASSLSTTTGINYGYTF. CDR3 in DNA: TGTGCCAGCAGCTTATCAACGACGACAGGGATTAACTATGGCTACACCTTC.

Concerning this clone: Additional DNA sequences in this sample encode the identical CDR3. V usage is TRBV28 and J usage is TRBJ1-1, with D possibly being TRBD1 (5 bases). V lost 2 bases and J 1 base, leaving 5 bases between the germline ends. The CDR3 spans 13 residues. The germline gives CDR1 MDHEN, CDR2 SYDVKM. CDR3 nucleotide sequence: TGTGCCAGCAGTTTACAGGGGAACACTGAAGCTTTCTTT. Protein product: CASSLQGNTEAFF.

The rearrangement links TRBV28 to TRBJ1-4; 9 positions agree with TRBD1. The CDR3 length is 15 residues. Germline lookup yields CDR1 MDHEN and CDR2 SYDVKM. V shed 6 bases and J 8 bases; nucleotides not matched to a gene: 10. The CDR3 sequence is CASSRGTGRVEKLFF. In DNA, the CDR3 is TGTGCCAGCAGCCGAGGGACAGGGAGAGTAGAAAAACTGTTTTTT.

This chain uses TRBV5-1 with TRBJ2-1; tentatively, D is TRBD1 (6 bases). The CDR3 is 14 amino acids. CDR1 is SGHRS, CDR2 YFSETQ, per germline. V shed 0 bases and J shed 7 bases, with 11 bases lying between them. The CDR3 nucleotides read TGCGCCAGCAGCTTGGGGACAGATGTGAATGAGCAGTTCTTC. As protein: CASSLGTDVNEQFF.

The V gene is TRBV18, the J gene TRBJ1-1, with TRBD1 identical over 8 bases. The V segment lost 5 bases and the J segment 5 bases; nucleotides outside the gene matches: 13. CDR1 KGHSH and CDR2 LQKENI come from the germline V gene. There are 16 residues in the CDR3. CDR3: CASSAAGGARGTEAFF. The CDR3 DNA reads as TGTGCCAGCTCAGCCGCAGGGGGCGCACGTGGGACTGAAGCTTTCTTT.

V usage is TRBV9 and J usage is TRBJ1-3, with TRBD1 matching 10 bases. The junction had 5 bases not matched to a gene; V was cut back by 9 bases and J by 2 bases. The CDR3 loop spans 14 amino acids. The germline gives CDR1 SGDLS, CDR2 YYNGEE. CDR3 sequence reads: CATGTGAAGNTIYF. CDR3 in DNA: TGTGCCACCGGGACAGGGGCTGCTGGAAACACCATATATTTT. The complete variable domain, with remaining parts taken from reference TRBV9 and TRBJ1-3, reads DSGVTQTPKHLITATGQRVTLRCSPRSGDLSVYWYQQSLDQGLQFLIQYYNGEERAKGNILERFSAQQFPDLHSELNLSSLELGDSALYFCATGTGAAGNTIYFGEGSWLTVV.

This clone was seen a few times. The V gene is TRBV12-3 or TRBV12-4, the J gene TRBJ2-3; D may be TRBD2 (5 bases). The CDR3 sequence is 13 residues long. Trimming took 5 bases from V and 4 from J, leaving 10 bases between them. The CDR3 sequence is CASSIGVSDTQYF. Here the CDR3 DNA reads TGTGCCAGCAGTATCGGGGTATCAGATACGCAGTATTTT.

For the CDR3, the DNA is TGTGCCAGCTCACCATTTGGGCGCGGGACTGAAGCTTTCTTT. It yields the protein CASSPFGRGTEAFF. The chain links TRBV18 to TRBJ1-1; D unresolved. This CDR3 is 14 amino acids long. Trimming took off 2 bases at V and 5 bases at J, with 12 bases between the two ends. Germline V gene data show CDR1 as KGHSH and CDR2 as LQKENI.